The clone carrying this T cell receptor beta chain has a single count. Treatment in this sample: preoperative locoregional IRX-2 cytokine immunotherapy. The source of the sample is a study of preoperative IRX-2 immunotherapy in early breast cancer. Sequencing was performed with immunoSEQ multiplex PCR; in TCRdb, only in-frame clones are kept and a portion is missing. Among about 19,000 clones listed, 85% were seen once. CDR3 length: 14 residues. CDR1 MNHGY and CDR2 SAAAGT come from the germline V gene. V shed 4 bases and J 6 bases; nucleotides not matched to a gene: 7. This sequence originates from a human donor with breast cancer. V and J are TRBV6-8 and TRBJ2-7; 9 bases line up with TRBD1. The sequencing here drew on lymph node tissue, taken after IRX-2 immunotherapy. CDR3 sequence (DNA): TGTGCCAGCAGTTCCGGGACAGGGTTCGGCGAGCAGTACTTC. It codes for CASSSGTGFGEQYF.